This T cell receptor (beta chain) came from a study of T-cell reconstitution after alpha-beta-depleted transplantation in children. A TCRbeta library incorporating unique molecular identifiers was prepared. From the PCR reads, TCRdb called clonotypes with MiXCR, one entry per CDR3 protein. The sample lists approximately 520,000 distinct CDR3 sequences, over 10% occurring once. Germline V gene lookup returns CDR1 SEHNR and CDR2 FQNEAQ (reference sequence). The CDR3 is 17 amino acids. V was pared by 3 bases and J by 9 bases, with 14 bases of the junction left unmatched. V is TRBV7-9 and J is TRBJ2-1; 10 bases agree with TRBD2. The source is a female patient between 2 and 15 years old who had a stem cell transplant for aplastic anemia, so the T cells may come from the graft donor. The input for sequencing was PBMCs, mostly from graft donor cells, taken 180 days after TCRalphabeta/CD19-depleted stem cell transplant. The CDR3 sequence is CASSFAGLGAGGSEQFF. The CDR3 bases are TGTGCCAGCAGCTTCGCCGGTTTGGGAGCGGGAGGGAGTGAGCAGTTCTTC. The full variable domain, completed using reference TRBV7-9 and TRBJ2-1, is DTGVSQNPRHKITKRGQNVTFRCDPISEHNRLYWYRQTLGQGPEFLTYFQNEAQLEKSRLLSDRFSAERPKGSFSTLEIQRTEQGDSAMYLCASSFAGLGAGGSEQFFGPGTRLTVL.